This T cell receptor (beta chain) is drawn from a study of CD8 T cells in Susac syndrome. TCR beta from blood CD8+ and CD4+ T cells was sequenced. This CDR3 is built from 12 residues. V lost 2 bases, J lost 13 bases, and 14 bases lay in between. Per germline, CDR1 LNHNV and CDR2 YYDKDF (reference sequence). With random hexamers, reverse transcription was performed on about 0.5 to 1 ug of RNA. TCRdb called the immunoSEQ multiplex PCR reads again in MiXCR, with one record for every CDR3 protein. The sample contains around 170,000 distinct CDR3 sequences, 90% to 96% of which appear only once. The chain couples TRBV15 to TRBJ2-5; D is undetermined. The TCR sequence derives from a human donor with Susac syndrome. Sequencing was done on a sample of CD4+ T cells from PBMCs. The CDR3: CATSRTLSLPYF. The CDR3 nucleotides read TGTGCCACCAGCAGAACCCTGTCCCTCCCGTACTTC.